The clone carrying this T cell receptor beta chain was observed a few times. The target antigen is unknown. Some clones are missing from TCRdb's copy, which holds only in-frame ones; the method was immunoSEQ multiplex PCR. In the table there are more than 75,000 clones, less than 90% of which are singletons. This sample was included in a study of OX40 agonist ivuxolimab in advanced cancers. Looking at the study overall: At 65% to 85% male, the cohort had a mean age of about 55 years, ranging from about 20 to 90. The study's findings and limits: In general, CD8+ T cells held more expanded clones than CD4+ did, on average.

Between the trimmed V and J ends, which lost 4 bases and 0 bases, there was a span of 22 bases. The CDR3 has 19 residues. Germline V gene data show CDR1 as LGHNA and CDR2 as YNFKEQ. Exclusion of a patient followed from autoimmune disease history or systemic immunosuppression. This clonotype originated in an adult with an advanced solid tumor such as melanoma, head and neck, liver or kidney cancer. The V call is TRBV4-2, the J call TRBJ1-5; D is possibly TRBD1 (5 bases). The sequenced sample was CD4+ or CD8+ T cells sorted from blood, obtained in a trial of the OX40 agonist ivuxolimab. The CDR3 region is CASSPTLGSGATSNQPQHF. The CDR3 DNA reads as TGTGCCAGCAGCCCCACTCTCGGATCTGGGGCCACTAGCAATCAGCCCCAGCATTTT.